This is a list of T cell receptor beta chains from one sample in a study of PD-L1 blockade in urothelial cancer. Clones were read by immunoSEQ multiplex PCR, and TCRdb kept only the in-frame ones, dropping some. The sample records approximately 100,000 clones, around 85% being singletons. The material sequenced was PBMCs, taken around atezolizumab (anti-PD-L1) treatment. These receptors all stem from a man aged 50 or older with urothelial cancer. Both conserved end residues are part of each CDR3. Each record gives: clone size, D gene, V gene, J gene, CDR3 protein, CDR3 DNA. A D gene is named only where the DNA matches it firmly. Clone size, where shown, is once, few, many, or a class for clones that have expanded.

clone_size: -
d_call: -
v_call: TRBV28
j_call: TRBJ2-5
cdr3_aa: CASSHEGGYQETQYF
cdr3_nt: TGTGCCAGCAGTCACGAAGGCGGGTATCAAGAGACCCAGTACTTC

clone_size: -
d_call: -
v_call: TRBV10-2
j_call: TRBJ1-1
cdr3_aa: CASSDRALYTEAFF
cdr3_nt: TGCGCCAGCAGTGACAGGGCCCTGTACACTGAAGCTTTCTTT

clone_size: -
d_call: -
v_call: TRBV27
j_call: TRBJ2-1
cdr3_aa: CASSLLGGGDEQFF
cdr3_nt: TGTGCCAGCAGTTTATTGGGGGGGGGCGATGAGCAGTTCTTC

clone_size: -
d_call: TRBD2
v_call: TRBV16
j_call: TRBJ2-7
cdr3_aa: CASSARGGGTYEQYF
cdr3_nt: TGTGCCAGCAGCGCCCGGGGCGGGGGGACCTACGAGCAGTACTTC

clone_size: -
d_call: TRBD2
v_call: TRBV28
j_call: TRBJ2-5
cdr3_aa: CASSLSRLRLAGDVETQYF
cdr3_nt: TGTGCCAGCAGTTTAAGCCGACTAAGACTAGCGGGAGATGTGGAGACCCAGTACTTC

clone_size: -
d_call: -
v_call: TRBV27
j_call: TRBJ2-5
cdr3_aa: CASRRPGETQYF
cdr3_nt: TGTGCCAGCAGGCGGCCTGGAGAGACCCAGTACTTC

clone_size: -
d_call: TRBD1
v_call: TRBV5-4
j_call: TRBJ2-4
cdr3_aa: CASSRSRDSIFQYF
cdr3_nt: TGTGCCAGCAGCCGTTCCCGGGACAGTATCTTTCAGTACTTC

clone_size: -
d_call: -
v_call: TRBV5-6
j_call: TRBJ2-7
cdr3_aa: CASSLGGRRTNEQYF
cdr3_nt: TGTGCCAGCAGCTTGGGGGGTCGGAGGACCAACGAGCAGTACTTC

clone_size: -
d_call: TRBD1
v_call: TRBV30
j_call: TRBJ2-7
cdr3_aa: CAWRGPGQGSYEQYF
cdr3_nt: TGTGCCTGGAGGGGGCCGGGACAGGGCTCCTACGAGCAGTACTTC

clone_size: few
d_call: -
v_call: TRBV14
j_call: TRBJ2-1
cdr3_aa: CASSHGVRGSYNEQFF
cdr3_nt: TGTGCCAGCAGCCATGGTGTCCGGGGGTCCTACAATGAGCAGTTCTTC

clone_size: -
d_call: TRBD1
v_call: TRBV28
j_call: TRBJ1-6
cdr3_aa: CASSTRDRGYNSPLHF
cdr3_nt: TGTGCCAGCAGCACCCGGGACAGGGGATATAATTCACCCCTCCACTTT

clone_size: once
d_call: -
v_call: TRBV7-2
j_call: TRBJ2-6
cdr3_aa: CASSPAVTPGANVLTF
cdr3_nt: TGTGCCAGCAGCCCCGCTGTGACACCTGGGGCCAACGTCCTGACTTTC

clone_size: -
d_call: TRBD2
v_call: TRBV14
j_call: TRBJ2-1
cdr3_aa: CASSQEELAPYNEQFF
cdr3_nt: TGTGCCAGCAGCCAAGAGGAACTAGCGCCCTACAATGAGCAGTTCTTC

clone_size: -
d_call: -
v_call: TRBV6-6
j_call: TRBJ1-1
cdr3_aa: CASSYGGAEAFF
cdr3_nt: TGTGCCAGCAGTTACGGAGGGGCTGAAGCTTTCTTT

clone_size: -
d_call: TRBD1
v_call: TRBV19
j_call: TRBJ2-5
cdr3_aa: CASSLGTGWSLETQYF
cdr3_nt: TGTGCCAGTAGTCTCGGGACAGGGTGGAGTTTAGAGACCCAGTACTTC

clone_size: -
d_call: TRBD2
v_call: TRBV4-2
j_call: TRBJ2-1
cdr3_aa: CASSQDYGRAGGEQFF
cdr3_nt: TGTGCCAGCAGCCAAGATTACGGGAGGGCCGGCGGTGAGCAGTTCTTC

clone_size: -
d_call: -
v_call: TRBV9
j_call: TRBJ1-1
cdr3_aa: CASSLLRNTEAFF
cdr3_nt: TGTGCCAGCAGCTTGCTCAGGAACACTGAAGCTTTCTTT

clone_size: -
d_call: -
v_call: TRBV7-9
j_call: TRBJ2-7
cdr3_aa: CASSLWSEGEQYF
cdr3_nt: TGTGCCAGCAGCTTATGGTCGGAGGGCGAGCAGTACTTC

clone_size: few
d_call: -
v_call: TRBV30
j_call: TRBJ1-1
cdr3_aa: CAWSWGLFLYTEAFF
cdr3_nt: TGTGCCTGGAGTTGGGGACTTTTTTTGTACACTGAAGCTTTCTTT

clone_size: -
d_call: -
v_call: TRBV6-4
j_call: TRBJ2-1
cdr3_aa: CASSIEGGDEQFF
cdr3_nt: TGTGCCAGTTCCATAGAGGGTGGCGATGAGCAGTTCTTC

clone_size: -
d_call: TRBD2
v_call: TRBV5-6
j_call: TRBJ2-3
cdr3_aa: CASSLYLAGTDTQYF
cdr3_nt: TGTGCCAGCAGCTTGTACCTAGCGGGCACAGATACGCAGTATTTT

clone_size: -
d_call: TRBD1
v_call: TRBV6-1
j_call: TRBJ1-2
cdr3_aa: CASSVGQGDGYTF
cdr3_nt: TGTGCCAGCAGTGTAGGACAGGGTGACGGCTACACCTTC

clone_size: -
d_call: TRBD2
v_call: TRBV6-4
j_call: TRBJ2-6
cdr3_aa: CASSVVAGAGANVLTF
cdr3_nt: TGTGCCAGCAGTGTAGTAGCGGGGGCTGGGGCCAACGTCCTGACTTTC

clone_size: -
d_call: TRBD1
v_call: TRBV28
j_call: TRBJ1-1
cdr3_aa: CASISYRGSTEAFF
cdr3_nt: TGTGCCAGCATCTCATACAGGGGTAGCACTGAAGCTTTCTTT

clone_size: -
d_call: -
v_call: TRBV5-4
j_call: TRBJ1-1
cdr3_aa: CASSLERGRTEAFF
cdr3_nt: TGTGCCAGCAGCTTGGAACGAGGAAGGACTGAAGCTTTCTTT

clone_size: -
d_call: -
v_call: TRBV11-3
j_call: TRBJ2-1
cdr3_aa: CASSRVENEQFF
cdr3_nt: TGTGCCAGCAGCCGAGTGGAGAATGAGCAGTTCTTC

clone_size: -
d_call: TRBD2
v_call: TRBV4-2
j_call: TRBJ2-4
cdr3_aa: CASSQGNERGNIQYF
cdr3_nt: TGTGCCAGCAGCCAAGGTAACGAGCGGGGTAACATTCAGTACTTC

clone_size: -
d_call: -
v_call: TRBV7-8
j_call: TRBJ1-1
cdr3_aa: CASRRDAGFRAFF
cdr3_nt: TGTGCCAGCAGACGCGACGCGGGGTTTCGAGCTTTCTTT

clone_size: -
d_call: TRBD2
v_call: TRBV9
j_call: TRBJ2-7
cdr3_aa: CASSVAPAGGYEQYF
cdr3_nt: TGTGCCAGCAGCGTAGCCCCAGCGGGAGGCTACGAGCAGTACTTC

clone_size: -
d_call: -
v_call: TRBV30
j_call: TRBJ1-5
cdr3_aa: CAWSEPPGGGNQPQHF
cdr3_nt: TGTGCCTGGAGTGAACCCCCGGGGGGGGGCAATCAGCCCCAGCATTTT

clone_size: -
d_call: -
v_call: TRBV28
j_call: TRBJ2-1
cdr3_aa: CASSSSGVSYNEQFF
cdr3_nt: TGTGCCAGCAGTTCCTCGGGAGTCTCCTACAATGAGCAGTTCTTC

clone_size: -
d_call: TRBD1
v_call: TRBV2
j_call: TRBJ2-5
cdr3_aa: CASSDNPGGETQYF
cdr3_nt: TGTGCCAGCAGTGACAACCCAGGGGGAGAGACCCAGTACTTC

clone_size: -
d_call: TRBD2
v_call: TRBV6-1
j_call: TRBJ2-7
cdr3_aa: CATSNGGKQYF
cdr3_nt: TGTGCCACCTCCAACGGGGGGAAGCAGTACTTC

clone_size: -
d_call: TRBD2
v_call: TRBV4-1
j_call: TRBJ2-5
cdr3_aa: CASSQDSGSETQYF
cdr3_nt: TGCGCCAGCAGCCAAGATAGCGGGAGCGAGACCCAGTACTTC

clone_size: -
d_call: TRBD1
v_call: TRBV9
j_call: TRBJ1-1
cdr3_aa: CASSATQGGEAFF
cdr3_nt: TGTGCCAGCAGCGCCACTCAGGGGGGTGAAGCTTTCTTT

clone_size: -
d_call: -
v_call: TRBV19
j_call: TRBJ2-5
cdr3_aa: CASSSELERVETQYF
cdr3_nt: TGTGCCAGTAGTTCTGAGCTGGAGAGGGTGGAGACCCAGTACTTC

clone_size: -
d_call: TRBD2
v_call: TRBV7-9
j_call: TRBJ2-3
cdr3_aa: CASSSQLAGFTDTQYF
cdr3_nt: TGTGCCAGCAGCTCTCAACTAGCGGGCTTCACAGATACGCAGTATTTT

clone_size: -
d_call: -
v_call: TRBV5-1
j_call: TRBJ2-4
cdr3_aa: CASRKSPQGRSDIQYF
cdr3_nt: TGCGCCAGCAGAAAATCCCCGCAGGGGCGTTCAGACATTCAGTACTTC

clone_size: once
d_call: TRBD2
v_call: TRBV12-5
j_call: TRBJ2-1
cdr3_aa: CASGLTTSGSYNEQFF
cdr3_nt: TGTGCTAGTGGTTTGACGACTAGCGGGAGCTACAATGAGCAGTTCTTC

clone_size: -
d_call: -
v_call: TRBV7-2
j_call: TRBJ2-7
cdr3_aa: CASSLVLYEQYF
cdr3_nt: TGTGCCAGCAGCTTAGTACTTTACGAGCAGTACTTC

clone_size: -
d_call: TRBD1
v_call: TRBV25-1
j_call: TRBJ2-3
cdr3_aa: CASARTGVLADTQYF
cdr3_nt: TGTGCCAGCGCCCGGACAGGGGTATTGGCAGATACGCAGTATTTT

clone_size: -
d_call: TRBD1
v_call: TRBV28
j_call: TRBJ1-2
cdr3_aa: CATWTGTNYGYTF
cdr3_nt: TGTGCCACCTGGACAGGGACAAACTATGGCTACACCTTC

clone_size: few
d_call: TRBD1
v_call: TRBV2
j_call: TRBJ2-7
cdr3_aa: CANTGGLYEQYF
cdr3_nt: TGTGCCAACACAGGGGGCCTGTACGAGCAGTACTTC

clone_size: -
d_call: -
v_call: TRBV7-9
j_call: TRBJ1-1
cdr3_aa: CASSFGGALNTEAFF
cdr3_nt: TGTGCCAGCAGCTTCGGGGGGGCTTTGAACACTGAAGCTTTCTTT

clone_size: -
d_call: TRBD1
v_call: TRBV5-4
j_call: TRBJ1-2
cdr3_aa: CASSSRDRGHYGYTF
cdr3_nt: TGTGCCAGCAGCTCCCGGGACAGGGGACACTATGGCTACACCTTC

clone_size: -
d_call: -
v_call: TRBV11-3
j_call: TRBJ2-1
cdr3_aa: CASSLDPGALYNEQFF
cdr3_nt: TGTGCCAGCAGCTTAGATCCGGGAGCCCTGTACAATGAGCAGTTCTTC

clone_size: -
d_call: TRBD2
v_call: TRBV9
j_call: TRBJ2-2
cdr3_aa: CASTSGVNTGELFF
cdr3_nt: TGTGCCAGCACTAGCGGAGTGAACACCGGGGAGCTGTTTTTT

clone_size: -
d_call: -
v_call: TRBV20-1
j_call: TRBJ2-1
cdr3_aa: CSAGRLLSEFF
cdr3_nt: TGCAGTGCCGGTAGACTACTTTCTGAGTTCTTC

clone_size: -
d_call: -
v_call: TRBV5-4
j_call: TRBJ1-1
cdr3_aa: CASSLDGVTEAFF
cdr3_nt: TGTGCCAGCAGCTTGGACGGGGTGACTGAAGCTTTCTTT

clone_size: -
d_call: TRBD2
v_call: TRBV6-1
j_call: TRBJ2-3
cdr3_aa: CASSELAGGPDTQYF
cdr3_nt: TGTGCCAGCAGTGAACTAGCGGGAGGGCCAGATACGCAGTATTTT

clone_size: -
d_call: -
v_call: TRBV27
j_call: TRBJ1-2
cdr3_aa: CASSLRSGAGYTF
cdr3_nt: TGTGCCAGCAGTTTAAGATCAGGGGCCGGCTACACCTTC